These 5 T cell receptor beta chains originate from one sample sequenced in a study of memory CD4+ T cells and cytomegalovirus serostatus. Sequencing was performed with immunoSEQ multiplex PCR; in TCRdb, only in-frame clones are kept and a portion is missing. Among more than 35,000 clones listed, 70% to 85% were seen once. The sort gate was single viable CD3+CD4+CD8-CD45RO+ cells for memory CD4+ T cells. Specimen: memory CD4+ T cells from blood. The source is an adult in good health and CMV-seropositive.

This sequence joins TRBV5-8 and TRBJ2-6; D is possibly TRBD2 (5 bases). V was clipped by 2 bases and J by 0 bases, with 12 bases between them. CDR3 size: 17 residues. CDR1 is SGHTS, CDR2 YDEGEE, per germline. Written as DNA, the CDR3 is TGTGCCAGCAGCTTAGGTGGGAGCGGCTCTGGGGCCAACGTCCTGACTTTC. Its protein is CASSLGGSGSGANVLTF.

The rearrangement links TRBV29-1 to TRBJ2-1; 8 nucleotides align to TRBD1. The germline V gene has CDR1 SQVTM and CDR2 ANQGSEA. V lost 5 bases and J lost 7; bases outside the gene matches: 4. The CDR3 loop spans 12 amino acids. CDR3 protein: CSVSTGENEQFF. The CDR3 nucleotides are TGCAGCGTTTCGACAGGGGAGAATGAGCAGTTCTTC.

This rearrangement joins TRBV4-1 to TRBJ2-1; TRBD2 matches at 9 bases. V lost 0 bases, J lost 4 bases, and 4 bases stayed unmatched. The CDR3 covers 16 residues. Germline values: CDR1 MGHRA, CDR2 YSYEKL. For the CDR3, the DNA is TGCGCCAGCAGCCAAGATTCAAGCGGGGGGTACAATGAGCAGTTCTTC. Amino acids: CASSQDSSGGYNEQFF.

The V gene is TRBV4-2, the J gene TRBJ2-7; D ambiguous. Trimming cost V 3 bases and J 7 bases, with 13 bases left between them. CDR1 and CDR2 from the germline V gene are LGHNA and YNFKEQ. This CDR3 has 13 amino acids. This CDR3 is CASSQFRGAEQYF. The DNA for the CDR3 is TGTGCCAGCAGCCAGTTCAGAGGTGCGGAGCAGTACTTC.

The chain uses TRBV5-5 and TRBJ2-2; D tentatively fits TRBD1 or TRBD2 (5 bases each). V was cut by 4 bases and J by 13 bases, with 23 bases left in between. The germline V gene encodes CDR1 SGHKS and CDR2 YYEKEE (reference sequence). This CDR3 spans 15 amino acids. CDR3 nucleotides: TGTGCCAGCAGCACCATGGGGGACCTCACCGAAGGGCTGTTTTTT. Translating gives CASSTMGDLTEGLFF.